The source of this T cell receptor (beta chain) is a study of cytomegalovirus exposure and HLA in healthy donors. In the study overall: The same platform was used for the 90 to 150 validation repertoires as for the 650 to 800 first-cohort repertoires, as reported in a later analysis. Study-level points and caveats: Using the classifier, cytomegalovirus status was reportedly diagnosed with high specificity and sensitivity. One later analysis, an examination of the roughly 110 validation repertoires, found that first-cohort TCR clusters tended to co-occur in them.

Separate from the roughly 630-subject first cohort was the 120-subject validation cohort, to which the donors belonged. TCRdb's copy holds only in-frame clones and misses some; the assay was immunoSEQ multiplex PCR. This table has about 98,000 clones, around nine tenths appearing once. About this clone: What it recognizes is unknown. Sequence at one end of the junction differs from germline and may be a read error.

Source material: PBMCs. The receptor was derived from a young woman in good health and CMV-seronegative.

This CDR3 reads CASSQGTLNEKLFF. CDR3 nucleotides: TGTGCTAGCAGCCAAGGGACACTAAATGAAAAACTGTTTTTT. The J gene is TRBJ1-4, the V gene TRBV7-7; the D gene is possibly TRBD1 (6 bases). The length of the CDR3 is 14 residues. Germline CDR1 is SSHAT and CDR2 is FNYEAQ (reference sequence).